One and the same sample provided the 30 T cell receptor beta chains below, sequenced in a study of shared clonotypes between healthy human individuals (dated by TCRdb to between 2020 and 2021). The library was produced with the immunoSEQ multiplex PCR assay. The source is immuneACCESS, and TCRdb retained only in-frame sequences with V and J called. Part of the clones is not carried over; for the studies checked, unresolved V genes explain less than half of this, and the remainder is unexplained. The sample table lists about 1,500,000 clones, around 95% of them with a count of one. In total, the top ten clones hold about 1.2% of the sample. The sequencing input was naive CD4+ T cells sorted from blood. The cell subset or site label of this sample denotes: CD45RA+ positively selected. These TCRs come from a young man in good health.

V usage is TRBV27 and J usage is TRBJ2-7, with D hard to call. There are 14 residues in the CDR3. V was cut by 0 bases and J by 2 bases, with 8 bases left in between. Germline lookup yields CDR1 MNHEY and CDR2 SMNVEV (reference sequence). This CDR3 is CASSLSGHTYEQYF. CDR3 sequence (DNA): TGTGCCAGCAGTTTATCGGGCCACACCTACGAGCAGTACTTC.

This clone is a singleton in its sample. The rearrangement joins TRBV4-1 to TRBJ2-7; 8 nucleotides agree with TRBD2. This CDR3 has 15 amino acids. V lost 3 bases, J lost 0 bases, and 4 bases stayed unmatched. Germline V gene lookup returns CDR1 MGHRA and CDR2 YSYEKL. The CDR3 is CASSQLLAASYEQYF. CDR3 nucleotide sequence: TGCGCCAGCAGCCAGTTACTAGCGGCCTCCTACGAGCAGTACTTC.

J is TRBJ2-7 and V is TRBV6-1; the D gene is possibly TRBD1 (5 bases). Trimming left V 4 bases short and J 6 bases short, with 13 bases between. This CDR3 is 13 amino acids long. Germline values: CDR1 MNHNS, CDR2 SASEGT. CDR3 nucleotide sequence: TGTGCCAGCAGTGGTGGACACGGGCGCGAGCAGTACTTC. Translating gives CASSGGHGREQYF.

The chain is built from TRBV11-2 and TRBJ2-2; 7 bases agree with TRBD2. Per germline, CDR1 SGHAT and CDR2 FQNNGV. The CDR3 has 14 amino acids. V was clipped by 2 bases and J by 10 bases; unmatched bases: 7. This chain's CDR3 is CASSLLQRGMELFF. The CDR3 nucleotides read TGTGCCAGCAGCTTACTCCAGCGGGGAATGGAGCTGTTTTTT. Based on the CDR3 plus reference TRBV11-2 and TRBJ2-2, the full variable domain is EAGVAQSPRYKIIEKRQSVAFWCNPISGHATLYWYQQILGQGPKLLIQFQNNGVVDDSQLPKDRFSAERLKGVDSTLKIQPAKLEDSAVYLCASSLLQRGMELFFGEGSRLTVL.

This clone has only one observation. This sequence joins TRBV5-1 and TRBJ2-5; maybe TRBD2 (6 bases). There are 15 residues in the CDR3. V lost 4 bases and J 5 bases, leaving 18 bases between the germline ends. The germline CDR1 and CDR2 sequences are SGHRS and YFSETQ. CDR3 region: CASSQPQGTPETQYF. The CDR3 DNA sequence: TGCGCCAGCAGCCAACCTCAAGGGACTCCGGAGACCCAGTACTTC.

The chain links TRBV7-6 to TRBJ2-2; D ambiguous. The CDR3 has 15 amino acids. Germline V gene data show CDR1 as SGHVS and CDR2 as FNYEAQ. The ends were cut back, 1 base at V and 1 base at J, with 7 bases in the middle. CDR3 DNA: TGTGCCAGCAGCTTAGTAGTCGGGAACACCGGGGAGCTGTTTTTT. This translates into CASSLVVGNTGELFF.

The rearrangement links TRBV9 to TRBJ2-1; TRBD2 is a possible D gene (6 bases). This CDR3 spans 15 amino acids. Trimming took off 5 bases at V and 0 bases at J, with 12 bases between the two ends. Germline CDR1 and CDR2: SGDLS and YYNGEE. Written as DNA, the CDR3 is TGTGCCAGCAGTAAAGGAGGGAGCTCCTACAATGAGCAGTTCTTC. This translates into CASSKGGSSYNEQFF.

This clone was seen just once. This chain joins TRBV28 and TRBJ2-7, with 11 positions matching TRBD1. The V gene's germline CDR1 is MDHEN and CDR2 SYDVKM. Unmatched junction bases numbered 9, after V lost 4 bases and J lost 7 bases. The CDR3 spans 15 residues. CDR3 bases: TGTGCCAGCAGTTCTCCCGGGACAGGGGGTGGGGAGCAGTACTTC. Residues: CASSSPGTGGGEQYF.

The DNA of the CDR3 is TGTGCCAGTAGTATCGGAGACCGATCGGTGTTTTTT. This gives the protein CASSIGDRSVFF. The chain carries TRBV19 and TRBJ1-4; D is unclear. Germline V CDR1 and CDR2: LNHDA, SQIVND (reference sequence). This CDR3 contains 12 residues. Deletions cut 3 bases from V and 15 bases from J, with 14 bases between.

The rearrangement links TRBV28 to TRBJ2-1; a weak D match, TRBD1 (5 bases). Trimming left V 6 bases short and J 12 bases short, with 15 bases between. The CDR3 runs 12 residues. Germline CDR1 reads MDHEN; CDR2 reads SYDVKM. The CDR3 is CASSHMLQGQFF. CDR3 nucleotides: TGTGCCAGCAGCCACATGTTGCAGGGGCAGTTCTTC.

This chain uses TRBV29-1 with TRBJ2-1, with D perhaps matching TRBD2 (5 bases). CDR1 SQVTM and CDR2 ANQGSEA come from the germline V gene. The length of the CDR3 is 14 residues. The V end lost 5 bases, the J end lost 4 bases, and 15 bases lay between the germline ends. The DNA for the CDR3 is TGCAGCGTTTGGTGGGAGCAATCTTACAATGAGCAGTTCTTC. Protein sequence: CSVWWEQSYNEQFF.

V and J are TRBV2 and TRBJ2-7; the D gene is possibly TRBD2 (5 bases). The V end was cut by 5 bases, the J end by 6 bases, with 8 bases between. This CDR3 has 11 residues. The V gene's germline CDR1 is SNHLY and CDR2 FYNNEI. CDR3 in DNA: TGTGCCAGCAGTCGGGGTCCCGAGCAGTACTTC. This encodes CASSRGPEQYF.

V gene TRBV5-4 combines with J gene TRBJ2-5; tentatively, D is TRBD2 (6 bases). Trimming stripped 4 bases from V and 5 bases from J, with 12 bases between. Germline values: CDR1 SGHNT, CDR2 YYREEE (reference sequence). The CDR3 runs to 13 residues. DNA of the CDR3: TGTGCCAGCAGCGCGGGAAATGGGGAGACCCAGTACTTC. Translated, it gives CASSAGNGETQYF.

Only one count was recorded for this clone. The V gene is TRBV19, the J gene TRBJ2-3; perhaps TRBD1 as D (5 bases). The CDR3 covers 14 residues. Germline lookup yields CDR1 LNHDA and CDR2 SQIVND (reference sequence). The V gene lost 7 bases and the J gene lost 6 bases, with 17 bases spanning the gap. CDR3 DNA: TGTGCCAGTACCCTAGAAGGCCAGGGCGATACGCAGTATTTT. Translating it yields CASTLEGQGDTQYF.

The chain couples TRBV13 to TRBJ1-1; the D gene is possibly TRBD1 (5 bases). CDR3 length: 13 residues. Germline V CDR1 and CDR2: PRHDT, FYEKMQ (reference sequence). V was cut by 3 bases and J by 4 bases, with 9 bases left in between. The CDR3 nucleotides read TGTGCCAGCAGCTTGAGGGGTGCCACTGAAGCTTTCTTT. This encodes CASSLRGATEAFF.

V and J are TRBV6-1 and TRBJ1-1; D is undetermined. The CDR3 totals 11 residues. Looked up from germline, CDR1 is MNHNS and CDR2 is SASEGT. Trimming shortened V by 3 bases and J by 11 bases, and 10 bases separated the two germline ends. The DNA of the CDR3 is TGTGCCAGCAGTGATGGGCCCATGGCTTTCTTT. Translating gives CASSDGPMAFF.

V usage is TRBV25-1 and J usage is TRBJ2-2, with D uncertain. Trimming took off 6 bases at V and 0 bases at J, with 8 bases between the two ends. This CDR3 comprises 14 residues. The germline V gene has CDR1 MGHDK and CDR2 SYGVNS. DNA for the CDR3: TGTGCCAGCAGGGAGTACTCGAACACCGGGGAGCTGTTTTTT. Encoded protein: CASREYSNTGELFF.

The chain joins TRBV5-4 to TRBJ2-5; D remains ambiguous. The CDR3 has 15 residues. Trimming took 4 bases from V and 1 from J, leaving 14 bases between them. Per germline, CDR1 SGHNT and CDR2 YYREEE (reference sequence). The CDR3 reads CASSGKQNLQETQYF. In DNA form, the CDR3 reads TGTGCCAGCAGCGGAAAACAGAACCTCCAAGAGACCCAGTACTTC.

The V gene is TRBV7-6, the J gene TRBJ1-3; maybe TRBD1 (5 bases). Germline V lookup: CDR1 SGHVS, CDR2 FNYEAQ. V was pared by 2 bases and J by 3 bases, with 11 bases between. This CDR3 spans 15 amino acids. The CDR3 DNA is TGTGCCAGCAGCTTACGGCTCGGGGGTGGAAACACCATATATTTT. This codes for CASSLRLGGGNTIYF.

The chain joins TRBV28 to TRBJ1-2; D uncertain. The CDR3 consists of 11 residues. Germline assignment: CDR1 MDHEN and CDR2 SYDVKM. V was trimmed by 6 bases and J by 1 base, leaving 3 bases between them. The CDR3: CASRGNYGYTF. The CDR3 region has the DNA TGTGCCAGCAGGGGTAACTATGGCTACACCTTC.

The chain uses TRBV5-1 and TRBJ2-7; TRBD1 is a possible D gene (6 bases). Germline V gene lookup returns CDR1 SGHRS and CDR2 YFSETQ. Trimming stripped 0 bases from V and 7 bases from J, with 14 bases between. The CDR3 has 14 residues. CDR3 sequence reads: CASSLEGERFEQYF. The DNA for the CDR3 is TGCGCCAGCAGCTTGGAGGGGGAGAGGTTTGAGCAGTACTTC.

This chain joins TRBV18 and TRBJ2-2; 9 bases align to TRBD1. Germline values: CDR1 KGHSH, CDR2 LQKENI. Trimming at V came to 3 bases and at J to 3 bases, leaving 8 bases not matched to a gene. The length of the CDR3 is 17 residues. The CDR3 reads CASSPLVQGAHTGELFF. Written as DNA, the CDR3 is TGTGCCAGCTCACCGCTAGTACAGGGGGCGCACACCGGGGAGCTGTTTTTT.

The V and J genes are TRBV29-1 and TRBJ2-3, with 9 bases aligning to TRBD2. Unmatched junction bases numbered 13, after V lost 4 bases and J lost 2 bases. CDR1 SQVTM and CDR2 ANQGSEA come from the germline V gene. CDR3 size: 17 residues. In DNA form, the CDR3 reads TGCAGCGTTGCCGGTCTGGGCCTAGCGGGAACCACAGATACGCAGTATTTT. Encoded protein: CSVAGLGLAGTTDTQYF.

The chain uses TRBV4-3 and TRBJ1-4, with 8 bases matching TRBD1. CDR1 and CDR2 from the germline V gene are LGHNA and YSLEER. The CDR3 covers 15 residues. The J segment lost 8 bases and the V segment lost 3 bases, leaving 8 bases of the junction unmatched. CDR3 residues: CASSHTDREGEKLFF. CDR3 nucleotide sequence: TGCGCCAGCAGCCATACGGACAGGGAGGGCGAAAAACTGTTTTTT.

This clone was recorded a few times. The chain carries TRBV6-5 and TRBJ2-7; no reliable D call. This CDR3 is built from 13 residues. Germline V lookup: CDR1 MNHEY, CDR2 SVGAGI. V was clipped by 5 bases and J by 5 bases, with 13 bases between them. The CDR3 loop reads CASSSLGRHEQYF. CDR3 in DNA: TGTGCCAGCAGTAGCCTAGGACGGCACGAGCAGTACTTC.

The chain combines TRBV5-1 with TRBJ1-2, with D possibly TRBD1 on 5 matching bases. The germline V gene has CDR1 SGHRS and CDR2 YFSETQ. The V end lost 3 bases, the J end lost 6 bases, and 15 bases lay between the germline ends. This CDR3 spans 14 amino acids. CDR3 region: CASSWTGTPDGYTF. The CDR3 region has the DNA TGCGCCAGCAGCTGGACCGGGACGCCTGATGGCTACACCTTC.

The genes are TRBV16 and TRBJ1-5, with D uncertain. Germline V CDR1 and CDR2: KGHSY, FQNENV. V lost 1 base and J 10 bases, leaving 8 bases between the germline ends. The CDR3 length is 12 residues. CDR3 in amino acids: CASSQLKGPQHF. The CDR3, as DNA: TGTGCCAGCAGCCAATTGAAAGGCCCCCAGCATTTT.

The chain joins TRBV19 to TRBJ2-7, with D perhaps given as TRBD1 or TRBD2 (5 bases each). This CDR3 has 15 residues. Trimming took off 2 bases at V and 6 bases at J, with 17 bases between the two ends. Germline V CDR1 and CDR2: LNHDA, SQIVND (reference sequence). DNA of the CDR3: TGTGCCAGTAGTATACGCCAGTTTGAGGGGTGCGAGCAGTACTTC. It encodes CASSIRQFEGCEQYF.

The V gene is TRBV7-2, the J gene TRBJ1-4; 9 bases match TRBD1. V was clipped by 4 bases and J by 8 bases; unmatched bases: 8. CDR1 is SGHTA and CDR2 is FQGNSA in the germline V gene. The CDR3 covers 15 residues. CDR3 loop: CASSSTGTGLEKLFF. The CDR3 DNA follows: TGTGCCAGCAGCTCCACCGGGACAGGGTTAGAAAAACTGTTTTTT.

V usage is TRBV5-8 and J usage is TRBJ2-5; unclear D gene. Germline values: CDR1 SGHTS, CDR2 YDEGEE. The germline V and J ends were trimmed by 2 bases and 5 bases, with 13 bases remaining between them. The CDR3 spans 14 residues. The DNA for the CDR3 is TGTGCCAGCAGCTTATTAGGACCCGGGGAGACCCAGTACTTC. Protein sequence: CASSLLGPGETQYF.